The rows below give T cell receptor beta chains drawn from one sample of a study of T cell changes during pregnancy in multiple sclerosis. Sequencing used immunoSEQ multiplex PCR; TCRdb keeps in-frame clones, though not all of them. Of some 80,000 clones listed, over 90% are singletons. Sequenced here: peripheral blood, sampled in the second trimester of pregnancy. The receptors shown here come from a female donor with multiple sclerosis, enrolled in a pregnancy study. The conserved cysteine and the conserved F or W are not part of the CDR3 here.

CDR3aa: ASSAMGLPGDEQY; v_gene: TRBV7-2; len: 13; j_gene: TRBJ2-7
CDR3aa: ASSLGTGVNTEAF; v_gene: TRBV11-3; len: 13; j_gene: TRBJ1-1
CDR3aa: ASSRTGTGGREAF; v_gene: TRBV5-5; len: 13; j_gene: TRBJ1-1
CDR3aa: ASSLDFQGGETQY; v_gene: TRBV11-2; len: 13; j_gene: TRBJ2-5
CDR3aa: ASSPQLVSYEQY; v_gene: TRBV4-1; len: 12; j_gene: TRBJ2-7
CDR3aa: AISSGTESSYEQY; v_gene: TRBV10-3; len: 13; j_gene: TRBJ2-7
CDR3aa: AISPLDRGLAYEQY; v_gene: TRBV10-3; len: 14; j_gene: TRBJ2-7
CDR3aa: ASSEASGETQY; v_gene: TRBV9; len: 11; j_gene: TRBJ2-5
CDR3aa: ASSLSTGETYEQY; v_gene: TRBV27; len: 13; j_gene: TRBJ2-7
CDR3aa: ASRTSGRPLPEAF; v_gene: TRBV6-1; len: 13; j_gene: TRBJ1-1
CDR3aa: ASSTTSGLNTGELF; v_gene: TRBV19; len: 14; j_gene: TRBJ2-2
CDR3aa: ASSIGLAGENNEQF; v_gene: TRBV19; len: 14; j_gene: TRBJ2-1
CDR3aa: ASSLPRDIKNTEAF; v_gene: TRBV7-2; len: 14; j_gene: TRBJ1-1
CDR3aa: ASSLVSVNYGYT; v_gene: TRBV7-9; len: 12; j_gene: TRBJ1-2
CDR3aa: ASSQGLAGDNEQF; v_gene: TRBV5-1; len: 13; j_gene: TRBJ2-1
CDR3aa: ASSLGDSPQLEQY; v_gene: TRBV9; len: 13; j_gene: TRBJ2-7
CDR3aa: ASSLSGAGLINNEQF; v_gene: TRBV27; len: 15; j_gene: TRBJ2-1
CDR3aa: ASSQKIAGGTNEQF; v_gene: TRBV4-2; len: 14; j_gene: TRBJ2-1
CDR3aa: ASSPPFAGSYGYT; v_gene: TRBV7-9; len: 13; j_gene: TRBJ1-2
CDR3aa: ASSIRGSGRGTDTQY; v_gene: TRBV19; len: 15; j_gene: TRBJ2-3
CDR3aa: ASSQEGRLAGEEQY; v_gene: TRBV4-3; len: 14; j_gene: TRBJ2-7
CDR3aa: ASSPRLAETQY; v_gene: TRBV4-1; len: 11; j_gene: TRBJ2-5
CDR3aa: ASSLRRTGGDEQF; v_gene: TRBV28; len: 13; j_gene: TRBJ2-1
CDR3aa: ASSEGVRVGNTIY; v_gene: TRBV2; len: 13; j_gene: TRBJ1-3
CDR3aa: ASSPLGLEAF; v_gene: TRBV28; len: 10; j_gene: TRBJ1-1
CDR3aa: ASVLAGGWDTQY; v_gene: TRBV4-2; len: 12; j_gene: TRBJ2-3
CDR3aa: ASSLSAAPARQAYSNQPQH; v_gene: TRBV27; len: 19; j_gene: TRBJ1-5
CDR3aa: ASSLVQGERPQH; v_gene: TRBV28; len: 12; j_gene: TRBJ1-5
CDR3aa: ASSFPGTGAEQF; v_gene: TRBV5-6; len: 12; j_gene: TRBJ2-1
CDR3aa: ASSLVWREWPDTQY; v_gene: TRBV7-9; len: 14; j_gene: TRBJ2-3
CDR3aa: AWVRGGARGTEAF; v_gene: TRBV30; len: 13; j_gene: TRBJ1-1